Here is one TCR beta chain with its context. Its antigen is currently not known. One base away there is no much larger clone; base qualities are not given. The method was the immunoSEQ multiplex PCR assay. The table was pulled from immuneACCESS by TCRdb, which kept in-frame rearrangements only. Such tables lose some clones; where checked, under half of the loss comes from unresolved V genes, and the rest has no known cause. For this sample there are approximately 83,000 clones; around 92% appear just once. Jointly, the top ten make up roughly 2.2% of the sample. This sample stems from a study of T cell changes during pregnancy in multiple sclerosis (dated by TCRdb to the late 2010s). Study-level background: The study examined how the T cell repertoire changed over the course of pregnancy in women with multiple sclerosis.

The CDR3 has 14 amino acids, counting the end cysteine and phenylalanine. The kept DNA is CDR3 alone, 42 bases in frame from the first base. Trimming removed 9 bases from V and 0 bases from J, leaving 13 bases between the germline ends. CDR1 is given as MRHNA and CDR2 as SNTAGT, both from the germline V gene. The sample here was peripheral blood, taken in the third trimester of pregnancy. The rearrangement joined TRBV6-4 to TRBJ2-3, with no reliable assignment of the D segment. This receptor was identified in a female donor with multiple sclerosis, enrolled in a pregnancy study. The encoded CDR3 is CARPTHDSTDTQYF. At the DNA level, the sequence is TGTGCCAGACCCACACACGATAGCACAGATACGCAGTATTTT.